The 28 T cell receptor beta chains listed next were all sequenced from one sample in a study of shared clonotypes between healthy human individuals. Profiling relied on immunoSEQ multiplex PCR, and the TCRdb table lists in-frame clones only, not all of them. The sample lists a few million clones, 90% to 95% occurring once. Sequencing input: naive CD4+ T cells sorted from blood. Subset reported: CD45RA+ positively selected. The origin of the receptors is a man aged 18 to 30 in good health.

The chain is built from TRBV28 and TRBJ2-3; perhaps TRBD2 as D (6 bases). V lost 7 bases to trimming and J lost 6 bases, with 23 bases between them. Germline lookup yields CDR1 MDHEN and CDR2 SYDVKM. The CDR3 covers 16 residues. This chain's CDR3 is CASIPGGARTRDTQYF. CDR3 nucleotide sequence: TGTGCCAGCATCCCGGGCGGGGCTCGCACCCGCGATACGCAGTATTTT.

This chain connects TRBV19 to TRBJ2-3; D perhaps matches TRBD2 (6 bases). The CDR3 runs 14 residues. V lost 5 bases and J 4 bases, leaving 13 bases between the germline ends. Germline V lookup: CDR1 LNHDA, CDR2 SQIVND (reference sequence). CDR3 DNA sequence: TGTGCCAGTAGTGAGGGGCGCGGGGCAGATACGCAGTATTTT. Protein sequence: CASSEGRGADTQYF.

About this clone itself: Other DNA sequences in this sample translate to the same CDR3. The chain has TRBV18 and TRBJ1-5; D is undetermined. The CDR3 is 15 residues long. The V and J ends lost 2 bases and 2 bases respectively, with 10 bases between them. CDR1 and CDR2 (germline): KGHSH, LQKENI. In DNA form, the CDR3 reads TGTGCCAGCTCACCAGACACCGGGGGCAATCAGCCCCAGCATTTT. Its translation: CASSPDTGGNQPQHF.

This clone was recorded a few times. J is TRBJ2-5 and V is TRBV6-6; tentative D call: TRBD2 (7 bases). Between the trimmed V and J ends, which lost 7 bases and 5 bases, there was a span of 20 bases. Germline lookup yields CDR1 MNHNY and CDR2 SVGAGI (reference sequence). The CDR3 totals 15 residues. DNA of the CDR3: TGTGCCAGCACCGTCTTAGGGGGGGCCGGGGAGACCCAGTACTTC. Protein: CASTVLGGAGETQYF.

The V gene is TRBV6-1, the J gene TRBJ1-5; TRBD1 matches at 9 bases. The CDR3 loop spans 15 amino acids. Germline-derived CDR1 and CDR2 are MNHNS and SASEGT. Trimming took 2 bases from V and 5 from J; bases not matched to a gene: 4. The CDR3 loop reads CASSEFGQGYQPQHF. Written as DNA, the CDR3 is TGTGCCAGCAGTGAATTCGGACAGGGGTATCAGCCCCAGCATTTT.

A note on this clone: Other DNA sequences in the sample encode the same CDR3. The chain employs TRBV9 and TRBJ2-1; the D gene is possibly TRBD1 (5 bases). V was clipped by 3 bases and J by 0 bases, with 10 bases between them. Looked up from germline, CDR1 is SGDLS and CDR2 is YYNGEE. The CDR3 is 15 residues long. The chain's CDR3 is CASSADRGSYNEQFF. CDR3 bases: TGTGCCAGCAGCGCCGATAGGGGCTCCTACAATGAGCAGTTCTTC.

The chain links TRBV19 to TRBJ1-5, with D tentatively TRBD1 (5 bases). The CDR3 has 18 residues. The germline V gene has CDR1 LNHDA and CDR2 SQIVND (reference sequence). V lost 3 bases to trimming and J lost 0 bases, with 18 bases between them. CDR3 loop: CASSIQRGRFYSNQPQHF. CDR3 DNA sequence: TGTGCCAGTAGTATTCAGAGGGGCCGCTTTTATAGCAATCAGCCCCAGCATTTT.

The chain combines TRBV5-1 with TRBJ1-6, with D possibly matching TRBD1 (5 bases). The V end was cut by 3 bases, the J end by 3 bases, with 13 bases between. Germline V lookup: CDR1 SGHRS, CDR2 YFSETQ. There are 16 residues in the CDR3. CDR3 in DNA: TGCGCCAGCAGCTCCCAGGGTGTCAACTATAATTCACCCCTCCACTTT. Translating it yields CASSSQGVNYNSPLHF. Full variable domain (rest looked up from reference TRBV5-1 and TRBJ1-6): KAGVTQTPRYLIKTRGQQVTLSCSPISGHRSVSWYQQTPGQGLQFLFEYFSETQRNKGNFPGRFSGRQFSNSRSEMNVSTLELGDSALYLCASSSQGVNYNSPLHFGNGTRLTVT.

The chain combines TRBV5-1 with TRBJ2-7, with D tentatively TRBD1 (5 bases). Trimming removed 5 bases from V and 7 bases from J, with 19 bases in between. This CDR3 spans 14 amino acids. Germline loops: CDR1 SGHRS, CDR2 YFSETQ. The CDR3 DNA follows: TGCGCCAGCAGAACAGCAAAAGACAGTAGTGAGCAGTACTTC. Translating it yields CASRTAKDSSEQYF.

The CDR3 DNA follows: TGTGCCAGCAGCCAAGATTCGGGCCTACCTCGGGGTTCCGGGGAGCTGTTTTTT. It codes for CASSQDSGLPRGSGELFF. The chain carries TRBV4-2 and TRBJ2-2; the D gene is possibly TRBD2 (5 bases). V lost 0 bases to trimming and J lost 6 bases, with 20 bases between them. In germline, CDR1 is LGHNA, CDR2 YNFKEQ. There are 18 residues in the CDR3.

The rearrangement links TRBV6-1 to TRBJ2-1, with D possibly matching TRBD1 (6 bases). The CDR3 has 16 amino acids. Looked up from germline, CDR1 is MNHNS and CDR2 is SASEGT. The V and J ends lost 3 bases and 4 bases respectively, with 16 bases between them. Written as DNA, the CDR3 is TGTGCCAGCAGTGAGTGGGGGCGGAAATCTTACAATGAGCAGTTCTTC. Translated: CASSEWGRKSYNEQFF.

DNA of the CDR3: TGTGCCAGCTCGTTTATGGGACAGACTCTTGCCATCCCCTTCGAGCAGTACTTC. Translated: CASSFMGQTLAIPFEQYF. This chain uses TRBV2 with TRBJ2-7; TRBD1 aligns across 7 bases. The CDR3 is made up of 18 amino acids. Germline CDR1 is SNHLY and CDR2 is FYNNEI. The junction had 25 bases not matched to a gene; V was cut back by 8 bases and J by 6 bases.

This chain links TRBV6-5 with TRBJ1-2, with a weak D call TRBD1 (5 bases). Per germline, CDR1 MNHEY and CDR2 SVGAGI. CDR3 length equals 14 residues. Trimming took off 5 bases at V and 4 bases at J, with 14 bases between the two ends. CDR3 sequence reads: CASSHVGQGYGYTF. CDR3 nucleotide sequence: TGTGCCAGCAGTCACGTCGGGCAGGGCTATGGCTACACCTTC.

The chain has TRBV4-3 and TRBJ2-5; TRBD2 agrees at 10 bases. Germline values: CDR1 LGHNA, CDR2 YSLEER. Unmatched junction bases numbered 5, after V lost 0 bases and J lost 4 bases. The CDR3 is 16 amino acids. The CDR3 coding sequence is TGCGCCAGCAGCCAAGAGGGAGCGGGAGGGCCAGAGACCCAGTACTTC. Its protein is CASSQEGAGGPETQYF.

The genes are TRBV6-1 and TRBJ1-1; 7 bases map to TRBD1. This CDR3 has 14 residues. In germline, CDR1 is MNHNS, CDR2 SASEGT. J lost 2 bases, V lost 6 bases, and 6 bases had no gene match. CDR3 nucleotides: TGTGCCAGCAGAAGGGGGGACAGTAACACTGAAGCTTTCTTT. This encodes CASRRGDSNTEAFF.

The chain couples TRBV29-1 to TRBJ1-2, with D possibly matching TRBD1 (6 bases). In germline, CDR1 is SQVTM, CDR2 ANQGSEA. The CDR3 is 14 residues long. The germline V and J ends were trimmed by 6 bases and 3 bases, with 17 bases remaining between them. CDR3 in amino acids: CSVPRGGGDYGYTF. DNA for the CDR3: TGCAGCGTCCCTAGAGGAGGGGGGGACTATGGCTACACCTTC.

This clone occurred a few times. The CDR3 bases are TGTGCCAGCTCAGAACACAAGAACACTGAAGCTTTCTTT. Protein product: CASSEHKNTEAFF. V gene TRBV18 combines with J gene TRBJ1-1, with unresolved D. Looked up from germline, CDR1 is KGHSH and CDR2 is LQKENI. This CDR3 region has 13 residues. V was shortened by 5 bases and J by 1 base, with 8 bases between the two germline ends. Full variable domain (remainder filled in from reference TRBV18 and TRBJ1-1): NAGVMQNPRHLVRRRGQEARLRCSPMKGHSHVYWYRQLPEEGLKFMVYLQKENIIDESGMPKERFSAEFPKEGPSILRIQQVVRGDSAAYFCASSEHKNTEAFFGQGTRLTVV.

This chain joins TRBV5-1 and TRBJ2-3; D uncertain. CDR3 length: 14 amino acids. Trimming took off 0 bases at V and 2 bases at J, with 7 bases between the two ends. Germline V gene lookup returns CDR1 SGHRS and CDR2 YFSETQ. CDR3 region: CASSLDSITDTQYF. The CDR3 DNA reads TGCGCCAGCAGCTTGGATTCGATCACAGATACGCAGTATTTT.

The CDR3 spells CAWGGGTSGSRGTGELFF. The CDR3 nucleotides are TGTGCCTGGGGGGGAGGGACTAGCGGGAGTCGTGGCACCGGGGAGCTGTTTTTT. The V call is TRBV30, the J call TRBJ2-2; the match to TRBD2 covers 14 bases. CDR3 length: 18 residues. The ends lost 5 bases at V and 4 bases at J; junction bases unmatched: 12. Germline assignment: CDR1 GTSNPN and CDR2 SVGIG (reference sequence).

The V and J genes are TRBV5-1 and TRBJ2-7, with 9 bases lining up with TRBD1. V was clipped by 1 base and J by 7 bases; unmatched bases: 18. Germline CDR1 SGHRS, CDR2 YFSETQ. The CDR3 has 18 amino acids. This chain's CDR3 is CASSLRHPGTGKIVEQYF. In DNA form, the CDR3 reads TGCGCCAGCAGCTTGCGTCACCCCGGGACAGGGAAAATAGTAGAGCAGTACTTC.

This rearrangement joins TRBV5-6 to TRBJ1-1; D call uncertain. This CDR3 region has 16 residues. V shed 0 bases and J shed 3 bases, with 15 bases lying between them. Germline CDR1 SGHDT, CDR2 YYEEEE. For the CDR3, the DNA is TGTGCCAGCAGCTTGGTCCGCACAGCCTATGACACTGAAGCTTTCTTT. It specifies CASSLVRTAYDTEAFF. The full variable domain, with the rest looked up from reference TRBV5-6 and TRBJ1-1, is DAGVTQSPTHLIKTRGQQVTLRCSPKSGHDTVSWYQQALGQGPQFIFQYYEEEERQRGNFPDRFSGHQFPNYSSELNVNALLLGDSALYLCASSLVRTAYDTEAFFGQGTRLTVV.

This clone was recorded only once. The chain links TRBV4-1 to TRBJ2-7; TRBD2 is a possible D gene (5 bases). Germline CDR1 is MGHRA and CDR2 is YSYEKL. CDR3 length: 15 amino acids. With 4 bases removed from V and 4 bases from J, the gap between germline ends came to 17 bases. For the CDR3, the DNA is TGCGCCAGCAGCCGATTAGCGTTTTCAACGTACGAGCAGTACTTC. The encoded protein is CASSRLAFSTYEQYF.

V usage is TRBV27 and J usage is TRBJ2-1, with TRBD2 matching over 7 bases. CDR1 MNHEY and CDR2 SMNVEV come from the germline V gene (reference sequence). There are 17 residues in the CDR3. The junction had 14 bases not matched to a gene; V was cut back by 3 bases and J by 6 bases. For the CDR3, the DNA is TGTGCCAGCAGTTTCTTTCCATTTGGACTAGGTTTCAATGAGCAGTTCTTC. Translated: CASSFFPFGLGFNEQFF.

This rearrangement joins TRBV7-9 to TRBJ1-2; D is undetermined. CDR3 size: 14 residues. The V gene's germline CDR1 is SEHNR and CDR2 FQNEAQ (reference sequence). The V gene lost 5 bases and the J gene lost 7 bases, with 17 bases spanning the gap. The CDR3 DNA reads TGTGCCAGCAGCCTCGGGCAGCTCGTGGGTGGCTACACCTTC. It specifies CASSLGQLVGGYTF.

V and J are TRBV7-3 and TRBJ2-7, with D possibly being TRBD1 (6 bases). Germline V gives CDR1 SGHTA, CDR2 FQGTGA. CDR3 length: 14 amino acids. The ends were cut back, 5 bases at V and 0 bases at J, with 11 bases in the middle. For the CDR3, the DNA is TGTGCCAGCAGCCGTACAGGGAGCTCCTACGAGCAGTACTTC. Translation: CASSRTGSSYEQYF.

The rearrangement joins TRBV6-5 to TRBJ2-1; 8 bases match TRBD2. J was trimmed by 8 bases and V by 0 bases; bases with no gene match: 0. This CDR3 has 13 residues. From germline, CDR1 is MNHEY and CDR2 SVGAGI. Here the CDR3 reads CASSYSGRDEQFF. The CDR3 DNA is TGTGCCAGCAGTTACTCCGGGAGGGATGAGCAGTTCTTC.

The V call is TRBV6-5, the J call TRBJ2-3, with D perhaps matching TRBD2 (6 bases). In germline, CDR1 is MNHEY, CDR2 SVGAGI. The CDR3 runs to 15 residues. Trimming removed 6 bases at V and 4 bases at J, with 17 bases between. The CDR3 DNA reads as TGTGCCAGCAGCAGTTATGTTTCGGGGGCAGATACGCAGTATTTT. Its translation: CASSSYVSGADTQYF.

CDR3 DNA: TGTGCCATCAGTGAGTCGATGGCAGCGGGAGAGGGCGGGGAGCTGTTTTTT. The encoded protein is CAISESMAAGEGGELFF. The chain employs TRBV10-3 and TRBJ2-2, with 8 bases matching TRBD2. V lost 0 bases to trimming and J lost 7 bases; unmatched junction nucleotides: 10. Germline V gene lookup returns CDR1 ENHRY and CDR2 SYGVKD. The CDR3 is 17 residues long.